Each of the 5 T cell receptor beta chains below was sequenced from the same sample in a study of human T cells and chemical hapten exposure. Using its own MiXCR run on the RACE reads, TCRdb lists one record per CDR3 protein. In the table there are some 65,000 distinct CDR3 sequences, about 5.7% of which are singletons. Sample time point: healthy volunteer bleed at 6 weeks. Before extraction, the whole blood was not fractionated, and total RNA was taken from it. What was sequenced was whole blood. The receptors originated from a female donor in good health. Some clones in this sample may be carry-over from other donors' samples.

The V gene is TRBV27, the J gene TRBJ1-5, with D unclear. The CDR3 runs to 15 residues. Trimming removed 0 bases at V and 4 bases at J, with 10 bases between. The germline CDR1 and CDR2 sequences are MNHEY and SMNVEV (reference sequence). The CDR3 bases are TGTGCCAGCAGTTTATCGGGCCCACTTAATCAGCCCCAGCATTTT. It encodes CASSLSGPLNQPQHF.

The chain joins TRBV6-5 to TRBJ1-1, with D perhaps TRBD1 (5 bases). The CDR3 contains 14 residues. Germline V CDR1 and CDR2: MNHEY, SVGAGI. V was clipped by 4 bases and J by 4 bases, with 13 bases between them. CDR3 protein: CASSWDLISTEAFF. CDR3 nucleotides: TGTGCCAGCAGTTGGGACCTGATAAGCACTGAAGCTTTCTTT.

This clonotype has a count of ten or more. This chain uses TRBV28 with TRBJ2-3; no clear D gene. The CDR3 is 12 amino acids. The germline V gene encodes CDR1 MDHEN and CDR2 SYDVKM. V lost 7 bases and J 2 bases, leaving 7 bases between the germline ends. CDR3 sequence (DNA): TGTGCCAGCAACGTCCCCACAGATACGCAGTATTTT. This codes for CASNVPTDTQYF.

The rearrangement links TRBV7-2 to TRBJ2-1, with TRBD2 matching over 13 bases. CDR1 SGHTA and CDR2 FQGNSA come from the germline V gene. The ends lost 4 bases at V and 0 bases at J; junction bases unmatched: 15. CDR3 length: 21 amino acids. The CDR3 sequence: CASSSKLPGLAGKSSYNEQFF. The CDR3 region has the DNA TGTGCCAGCAGCTCAAAACTTCCGGGACTAGCGGGAAAAAGCTCCTACAATGAGCAGTTCTTC.

There are many counts of this clonotype. This sequence joins TRBV6-5 and TRBJ2-1; 11 bases fit TRBD2. The trim removed 5 bases at V and 0 bases at J, leaving 6 bases unmatched. Germline V gene lookup returns CDR1 MNHEY and CDR2 SVGAGI. This CDR3 comprises 17 residues. The CDR3 region has the DNA TGTGCCAGCAGTCCTGGACTAGCGGGCGACTCCTACAATGAGCAGTTCTTC. Protein product: CASSPGLAGDSYNEQFF.